This TCR beta chain derives from a study of early T cells in non-severe SARS-CoV-2 infection. TCRdb re-analysed the 5' RACE reads in MiXCR, keeping a single row per CDR3 protein. This table holds fewer than 90,000 distinct CDR3 sequences, more than 13% found once. V was clipped by 4 bases and J by 3 bases, with 7 bases between them. This CDR3 region has 12 residues. The receptor comes from an adult who was a healthcare worker with PCR-confirmed SARS-CoV-2 infection or an uninfected control (not recorded which). This chain links TRBV12-3 or TRBV12-4 with TRBJ2-7, with D unclear. Material for sequencing was whole blood. The CDR3 spells CASSYDFYEQYF. In DNA form, the CDR3 reads TGTGCCAGCAGTTACGACTTCTACGAGCAGTACTTC.